The entry below describes one T cell receptor (beta chain). The specificity of this receptor is unknown. Nothing much larger sits one base from this clone, and base qualities are not available. This sample stems from a study of T cell repertoires in cytomegalovirus infection (dated by TCRdb to the late 2010s). Broadly, across the study: The HLA type of each donor mattered for the analysis, because public TCR beta signatures pointed to carriage of CMV infection along with the matching HLA type.

Sequencing was performed on an Illumina HiSeq 1500. TCRdb reran the public reads through fastp at Q25 and MiXCR, keeping productive beta chains. Every distinct CDR3 protein forms one entry, paired with its most common genes and DNA. This sample has approximately 130,000 distinct CDR3 sequences in its table, and 20% to 30% of those were observed once. The ten largest make up almost 35% of the sample. What the study reported, not specific to this receptor: The ex vivo response was dominated by HLA-C-restricted CMV-specific TCR beta clonotypes, which also provided the single most frequent clonotype in two of eight donors. Carriers of CMV infection plus the relevant HLA type were discriminated by the cumulative frequency of public TCR beta family members in the study cohort and in an independent roughly 340-donor cohort.

The CDR3 numbers 16 residues from cysteine through phenylalanine. Left in the record is the CDR3 DNA by itself, 48 bases read in frame from the first base. From V the trimming removes 5 bases and from J it removes 8 bases, while the gene matches leave 7 bases of the junction unaccounted for. As encoded in the germline V gene, CDR1 is MDHEN while CDR2 is SYDVKM. Sequenced sample: PBMCs, sequenced either directly or after in vitro stimulation (not recorded which). The rearrangement combines TRBV28 with TRBJ2-6; 12 bases in between match TRBD2. The sequence was obtained from a human donor in good health (CMV status not recorded). Some clones in this sample may be carry-over from other donors' samples. CDR3 protein: CASSLAGGGRTNVLTF. The bases read TGTGCCAGCAGTCTAGCGGGAGGGGGCAGGACCAACGTCCTGACTTTC.